This T cell receptor (beta chain) derives from a study of blood T cell repertoires in COVID-19. Authors' methods: Researchers report that nucleated cell counts were estimated from reference gene primer amplification. The repertoire was sequenced with immunoSEQ multiplex PCR; TCRdb's copy has only in-frame clones and lacks some. From that table come the V and J calls and clone size; the DNA was used to work out D and trimming. The sample shows roughly 500,000 clones, approximately 87% of them seen only once. Unmatched junction bases numbered 3, after V lost 6 bases and J lost 0 bases. In germline, CDR1 is SGHAT, CDR2 FQNNGV. The CDR3 sequence is 14 residues long. Among Cohort 3 donors, those recovered had two negative PCRs, clearance, or symptom resolution.

The chain carries TRBV11-2 and TRBJ1-2; 8 bases match TRBD1. Input material: PBMCs or T cells enriched from blood (not recorded which). The TCR sequence derives from a woman aged 40 to 50 who had recovered from COVID-19. The CDR3 nucleotides read TGTGCCAGCAGGTCACAGGGGGCTAACTATGGCTACACCTTC. Translating it yields CASRSQGANYGYTF.